This T cell receptor (beta chain) was retrieved from a study of technical replicates of blood from several donors. Note on this clone: Compared with germline, one end of the junction differs, possibly owing to a read error.

The method was immunoSEQ multiplex PCR; TCRdb's version includes in-frame clones alone and lacks a portion of them. This sample carries tens of thousands of clones, roughly nine tenths of them seen once, and the ten largest clones take less than 5%. Germline values: CDR1 MNHNS, CDR2 SASEGT. The CDR3 loop spans 18 amino acids. This rearrangement joins TRBV6-1 to TRBJ2-7; possible D gene TRBD2, 6 bases. This sequence originates from a human donor in good health. Some clones in this sample may be carry-over from other donors' samples. The sequenced sample consisted of PBMCs. CDR3 amino acids: CASSKAGSPPGMSYEQYF. In DNA, the CDR3 is TGTGCCAGCAGTAAAGCCGGGAGCCCTCCCGGGATGTCCTACGAGCAGTACTTC.